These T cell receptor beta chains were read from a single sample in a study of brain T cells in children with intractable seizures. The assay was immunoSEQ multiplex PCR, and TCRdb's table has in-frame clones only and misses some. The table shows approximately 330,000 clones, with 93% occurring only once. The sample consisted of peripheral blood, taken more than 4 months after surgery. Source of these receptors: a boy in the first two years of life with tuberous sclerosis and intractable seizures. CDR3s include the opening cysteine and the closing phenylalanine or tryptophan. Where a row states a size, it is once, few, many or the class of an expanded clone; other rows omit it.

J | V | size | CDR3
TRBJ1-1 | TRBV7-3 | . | CASSLVGKNTEAFF
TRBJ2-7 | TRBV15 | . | CATSKRGAGGASYEQYF
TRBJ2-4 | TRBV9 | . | CASSVTGTKNIQYF
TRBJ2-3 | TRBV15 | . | CATSPPRGADTQYF
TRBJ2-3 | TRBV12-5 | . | CASGFFSAATDTQYF
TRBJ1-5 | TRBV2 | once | CASSDWGVSNQPQHF
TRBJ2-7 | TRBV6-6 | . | CASSYPGLAGKDEQYF
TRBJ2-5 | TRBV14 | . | CASSQDLIGETQYF
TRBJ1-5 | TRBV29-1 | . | CSVSDREGNQPQHF
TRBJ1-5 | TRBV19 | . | CASSIMADTGNQPQHF
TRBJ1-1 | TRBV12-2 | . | CASRFLSSDRGLAEAFF
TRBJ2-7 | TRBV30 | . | CASRSLSYEQYF
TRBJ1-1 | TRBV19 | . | CASSPGTGTITEAFF
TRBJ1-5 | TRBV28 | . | CASMGVPGNQPQHF
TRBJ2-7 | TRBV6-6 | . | CASSYRDYEQYF
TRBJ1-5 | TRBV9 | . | CASSVGQGSNQPQHF
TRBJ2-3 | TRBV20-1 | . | CSATGQPTQYF
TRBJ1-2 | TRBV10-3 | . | CAIGSGAANYGYTF
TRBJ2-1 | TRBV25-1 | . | CASSEWVSYNEQFF
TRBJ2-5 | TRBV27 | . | CASSPFGTLQETQYF
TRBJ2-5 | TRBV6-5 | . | CASSYIWARGEETQYF
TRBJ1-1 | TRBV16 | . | CASSQSPVRGPSRGSSPILSEAFF
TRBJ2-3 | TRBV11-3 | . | CASSPGGREGPDTQYF
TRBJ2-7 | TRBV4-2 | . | CASSQRDSGYEQYF
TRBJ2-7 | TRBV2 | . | CASSGKDRGGWDF
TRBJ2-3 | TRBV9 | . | CASSGGTSGRSTDTQYF
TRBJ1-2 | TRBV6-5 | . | CASRASGGSYGYTF
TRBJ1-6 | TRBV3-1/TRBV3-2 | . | CASSMTGGDSPLHF
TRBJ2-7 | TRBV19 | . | CASSMVESYEQYF
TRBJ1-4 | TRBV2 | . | CASSIGQGQSTNEKLFF
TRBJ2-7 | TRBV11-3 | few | CASSSQQGSEQYF
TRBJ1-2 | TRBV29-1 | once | CSVPGQGAQGYTF
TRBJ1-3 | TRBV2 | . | CASSDQGNTIYF
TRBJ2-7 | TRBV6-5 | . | CASSFSGNFYEQYF
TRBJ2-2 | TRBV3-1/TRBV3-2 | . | CASSQDQGETGELFF
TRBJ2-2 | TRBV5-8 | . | CASSLIISGSGTGELFF
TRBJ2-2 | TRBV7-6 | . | CASSFTSGGSNTGELFF
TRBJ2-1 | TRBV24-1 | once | CAVAGGDNEQFF
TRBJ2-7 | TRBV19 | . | CASSIEIGTGAYEQYF
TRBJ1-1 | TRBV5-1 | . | CASNGGNRGEAFF
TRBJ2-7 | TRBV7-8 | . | CASSLVEGYEQYF
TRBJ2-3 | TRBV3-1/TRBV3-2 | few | CASSLGAWEGSQYF
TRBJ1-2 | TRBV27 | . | CASSRLLGDNNYGYTF
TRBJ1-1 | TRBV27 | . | CASRNIPGQKGEAFF
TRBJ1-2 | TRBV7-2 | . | CASSLGGQASYGYTF
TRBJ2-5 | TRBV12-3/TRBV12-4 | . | CASSLGAIGTQYF
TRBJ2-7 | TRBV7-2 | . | CASSLESDTEYLYEQYF
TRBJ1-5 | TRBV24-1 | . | CATSERRTDSNQPQHF
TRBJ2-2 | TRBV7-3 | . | CASSLSSSGRTVRTGELFF
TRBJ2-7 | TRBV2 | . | CASSEGNSGTRGEQYF
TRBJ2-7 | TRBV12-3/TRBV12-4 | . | CASSRTASYEQYF
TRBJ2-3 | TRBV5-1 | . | CASSTGGTDTQYF
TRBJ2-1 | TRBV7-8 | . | CASSFLSGAYNEQFF
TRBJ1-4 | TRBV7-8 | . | CASSPDTSTNEKLFF
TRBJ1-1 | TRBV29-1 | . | CSGGREEKPEAFF
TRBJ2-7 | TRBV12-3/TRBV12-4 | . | CASSLGQGGEQYF